Following are 29 T cell receptor beta chains from one sample sequenced in a study of OX40 agonist ivuxolimab in advanced cancers. Profiling relied on immunoSEQ multiplex PCR, and the TCRdb table lists in-frame clones only, not all of them. Of 65,000 to 100,000 clones listed, about 91% are singletons. The sequencing used CD4+ or CD8+ T cells sorted from blood, collected in a trial of the OX40 agonist ivuxolimab. The receptor source for this set is an adult with an advanced solid tumor such as melanoma, head and neck, liver or kidney cancer.

The chain couples TRBV27 to TRBJ2-1; 7 bases align to TRBD1. J lost 3 bases, V lost 5 bases, and 10 bases had no gene match. The CDR3 spans 16 residues. The V gene's germline CDR1 is MNHEY and CDR2 SMNVEV (reference sequence). The CDR3 is CASSPRPTGSYNEQFF. The CDR3 nucleotides read TGTGCCAGCAGTCCCCGACCGACAGGGAGCTACAATGAGCAGTTCTTC.

The V gene is TRBV15, the J gene TRBJ1-5, with 7 bases fitting TRBD1. The V segment lost 1 base and the J segment 6 bases; nucleotides outside the gene matches: 6. The CDR3 covers 15 residues. CDR1 LNHNV and CDR2 YYDKDF come from the germline V gene (reference sequence). Here the CDR3 reads CATSRGDRVGQPQHF. As DNA, the CDR3 is TGTGCCACCAGCAGAGGCGACAGGGTCGGTCAGCCCCAGCATTTT.

This clone was observed a single time. The genes are TRBV27 and TRBJ2-5; D gene ambiguous. The J call may be faulty, since TRBJ2-7 better matches the DNA end. CDR3 length equals 13 residues. Looked up from germline, CDR1 is MNHEY and CDR2 is SMNVEV (reference sequence). This CDR3 reads CASSVGFSYEQYF. The DNA for the CDR3 is TGTGCCAGCAGTGTTGGCTTCTCCTACGAGCAGTACTTC.

This rearrangement joins TRBV7-9 to TRBJ2-3, with 12 bases that match TRBD2. The trim removed 6 bases at V and 5 bases at J, leaving 6 bases unmatched. The CDR3 runs 15 residues. Germline V gene sequence: CDR1 SEHNR, CDR2 FQNEAQ (reference sequence). The CDR3 region has the DNA TGTGCCAGCAGTCAGGGGGGACTAGCGGGAGATACGCAGTATTTT. Translated: CASSQGGLAGDTQYF.

J is TRBJ2-1 and V is TRBV11-1, with 7 bases matching TRBD2. Trimming removed 4 bases from V and 7 bases from J; junction bases left unmatched: 22. This CDR3 is built from 19 residues. Germline CDR1 SGHAT, CDR2 FQDESV (reference sequence). CDR3: CASSSEGGRGRGSWNEQFF. The CDR3 nucleotides read TGTGCCAGCAGCTCAGAGGGCGGGAGAGGGAGGGGATCTTGGAATGAGCAGTTCTTC.

Points on this clone: The junction departs from germline at one end; a sequencing error may be responsible. This chain joins TRBV6-7 and TRBJ1-1, with 7 nucleotides matching TRBD1. TRBV6-7 is an ORF, and what it does is uncertain. The CDR3 is 11 amino acids. Written as DNA, the CDR3 is TGTGCCAGCAGTTACCTACCGGACAGGTTGTTT. This translates into CASSYLPDRLF.

This clone came up once. The rearrangement joins TRBV28 to TRBJ2-5, with TRBD2 matching over 10 bases. The germline V gene encodes CDR1 MDHEN and CDR2 SYDVKM. The junction had 2 bases not matched to a gene; V was cut back by 2 bases and J by 2 bases. This CDR3 is built from 15 residues. The CDR3 DNA sequence: TGTGCCAGCAGTTTACTAGCGGGGGCTCAAGAGACCCAGTACTTC. Translated, it gives CASSLLAGAQETQYF.

This clone has a single count. The rearrangement joins TRBV2 to TRBJ1-2; 7 bases are a match to TRBD1. Germline values: CDR1 SNHLY, CDR2 FYNNEI. This CDR3 has 14 amino acids. The J segment lost 4 bases and the V segment lost 4 bases, leaving 6 bases of the junction unmatched. The CDR3 here is CASSGGGGGYGYTF. CDR3 DNA: TGTGCCAGCAGTGGTGGAGGGGGCGGCTATGGCTACACCTTC.

This clone was counted once. The chain has TRBV7-9 and TRBJ2-1, with a weak D call TRBD2 (8 bases). The V gene's germline CDR1 is SEHNR and CDR2 FQNEAQ (reference sequence). This CDR3 comprises 17 residues. The V end lost 7 bases, the J end lost 8 bases, and 27 bases lay between the germline ends. The CDR3 here is CASTPGGQTSGSYEQFF. CDR3 nucleotide sequence: TGTGCCAGCACTCCCGGGGGACAGACGAGCGGGAGCTATGAGCAGTTCTTC.

The gene calls are TRBV7-9 and TRBJ1-2, with D unresolved. The V end was cut by 5 bases, the J end by 6 bases, with 16 bases between. The CDR3 runs to 14 residues. In germline, CDR1 is SEHNR, CDR2 FQNEAQ (reference sequence). CDR3 loop: CASSRATGSNGYTF. CDR3 DNA sequence: TGTGCCAGCAGCCGCGCGACGGGGTCGAATGGCTACACCTTC. Drawing the rest from reference TRBV7-9 and TRBJ1-2, the complete variable domain is DTGVSQNPRHKITKRGQNVTFRCDPISEHNRLYWYRQTLGQGPEFLTYFQNEAQLEKSRLLSDRFSAERPKGSFSTLEIQRTEQGDSAMYLCASSRATGSNGYTFGSGTRLTVV.

The V gene is TRBV5-1, the J gene TRBJ2-5; D unclear. Germline CDR1 SGHRS, CDR2 YFSETQ. With 2 bases removed from V and 5 bases from J, the gap between germline ends came to 19 bases. CDR3 length: 16 residues. CDR3 sequence reads: CASSLQVRVSDETQYF. In DNA, the CDR3 is TGCGCCAGCAGCTTACAAGTAAGGGTCTCCGATGAGACCCAGTACTTC.

This clone was counted a few times. The chain employs TRBV30 and TRBJ1-1, with D unclear. There are 13 residues in the CDR3. Germline lookup yields CDR1 GTSNPN and CDR2 SVGIG (reference sequence). Trimming took 5 bases from V and 0 from J, leaving 10 bases between them. The CDR3 DNA sequence: TGTGCCTGGGCCGGCAGCCTGAACACTGAAGCTTTCTTT. Protein: CAWAGSLNTEAFF.

V is TRBV5-1 and J is TRBJ2-5; possible D gene TRBD1, 5 bases. Germline CDR1 and CDR2: SGHRS and YFSETQ. Trimming stripped 2 bases from V and 2 bases from J, with 10 bases between. The CDR3 contains 14 residues. DNA of the CDR3: TGCGCCAGCAGCTTACCAGACAGACAAGAGACCCAGTACTTC. Encoded protein: CASSLPDRQETQYF.

V and J are TRBV11-3 and TRBJ1-1, with no clear D. This CDR3 has 15 amino acids. Germline V gene data show CDR1 as SGHNT and CDR2 as YENEEA. Trimming pared 3 bases from V and 8 bases from J, leaving 19 bases between. The CDR3 spells CASSFDGFGEEEAFF. DNA of the CDR3: TGTGCCAGCAGCTTTGATGGATTTGGGGAGGAAGAAGCTTTCTTT.

This clone has a single count. V gene TRBV18 combines with J gene TRBJ2-2; weak D call: TRBD2 (6 bases). V lost 2 bases and J 2 bases, leaving 12 bases between the germline ends. From germline, CDR1 is KGHSH and CDR2 LQKENI. CDR3 length: 16 amino acids. CDR3 bases: TGTGCCAGCTCACCAATGGCTAGCGTAAACACCGGGGAGCTGTTTTTT. Residues: CASSPMASVNTGELFF.

The rearrangement links TRBV11-2 to TRBJ1-2, with 9 bases lining up with TRBD1. Germline V CDR1 and CDR2: SGHAT, FQNNGV. CDR3 length: 16 residues. V was clipped by 5 bases and J by 4 bases; unmatched bases: 11. The CDR3 bases are TGTGCCAGCAGCCAGATGCCGGGACAGGGAAGCTATGGCTACACCTTC. Its translation is CASSQMPGQGSYGYTF.

The chain carries TRBV6-6 and TRBJ2-7; the D gene is possibly TRBD1 (5 bases). The CDR3 is made up of 15 amino acids. The germline V gene encodes CDR1 MNHNY and CDR2 SVGAGI (reference sequence). V was trimmed by 1 base and J by 6 bases, leaving 16 bases between them. CDR3 DNA sequence: TGTGCCAGCAGTTACTTCGGGTCTACCCAGGGCGAGCAGTACTTC. Its protein is CASSYFGSTQGEQYF.

This clone was found once. V usage is TRBV7-2 and J usage is TRBJ2-3; 7 bases are a match to TRBD1. This CDR3 is built from 13 residues. The germline V gene encodes CDR1 SGHTA and CDR2 FQGNSA. Trimming cost V 4 bases and J 4 bases; bases outside gene matches: 2. This CDR3 is CASSYGTADTQYF. Written as DNA, the CDR3 is TGTGCCAGCAGCTATGGGACAGCAGATACGCAGTATTTT.

The gene calls are TRBV5-1 and TRBJ2-3, with 7 bases lining up with TRBD1. J lost 1 base, V lost 4 bases, and 3 bases had no gene match. CDR1 and CDR2 (germline): SGHRS, YFSETQ. The CDR3 spans 14 residues. This chain's CDR3 is CASSRDSRTDTQYF. CDR3 bases: TGCGCCAGCAGCCGGGACAGCCGCACAGATACGCAGTATTTT.

V is TRBV7-8 and J is TRBJ2-7; 10 nucleotides line up with TRBD2. Germline V gene data show CDR1 as SGHVS and CDR2 as FQNEAQ. The CDR3 is 20 amino acids. J was trimmed by 0 bases and V by 7 bases; bases with no gene match: 21. This chain's CDR3 is CASTPLVGSGRAYNSYEQYF. Here the CDR3 DNA reads TGTGCCAGCACCCCCCTAGTGGGGAGCGGGAGGGCTTATAACTCCTACGAGCAGTACTTC.

V and J are TRBV9 and TRBJ2-2; 15 bases align to TRBD2. Looked up from germline, CDR1 is SGDLS and CDR2 is YYNGEE. CDR3 length equals 16 residues. V trimming: 4 bases; J trimming: 7 bases; junction bases outside the gene matches: 5. The CDR3 DNA follows: TGTGCCAGCAGCCCAAGGACTAGCGGGAGGGTCGGGGAGCTGTTTTTT. It codes for CASSPRTSGRVGELFF.

This chain links TRBV2 with TRBJ2-4; D is unresolved. The germline gives CDR1 SNHLY, CDR2 FYNNEI. The CDR3 has 15 residues. V gave up 1 base and J gave up 0 bases, with 7 bases separating them. CDR3 in DNA: TGTGCCAGCAGTGAAGGACAACTAGCCAAAAACATTCAGTACTTC. Its translation: CASSEGQLAKNIQYF.

The chain uses TRBV7-8 and TRBJ1-2, with D uncertain. This CDR3 comprises 13 residues. V was trimmed by 2 bases and J by 8 bases, leaving 12 bases between them. CDR1 and CDR2 from the germline V gene are SGHVS and FQNEAQ. CDR3 sequence (DNA): TGTGCCAGCAGCTTAAGGGTTCAGAGCGGCTACACCTTC. Its protein product is CASSLRVQSGYTF.

The chain uses TRBV7-9 and TRBJ2-7, with 7 bases identical to TRBD1. Germline CDR1 is SEHNR and CDR2 is FQNEAQ (reference sequence). This CDR3 spans 15 amino acids. J lost 6 bases, V lost 1 base, and 9 bases had no gene match. CDR3 loop: CASSLVTGAPSEQYF. The CDR3 nucleotides read TGTGCCAGCAGCTTAGTTACAGGGGCCCCCTCCGAGCAGTACTTC.

This sequence joins TRBV30 and TRBJ2-7; 8 bases are shared with TRBD1. Germline V gene lookup returns CDR1 GTSNPN and CDR2 SVGIG (reference sequence). This CDR3 is built from 12 residues. V lost 1 base to trimming and J lost 10 bases; unmatched junction nucleotides: 6. CDR3 sequence (DNA): TGTGCCTGGAGTGGTACAGGGGGAGACCAGTACTTC. It specifies CAWSGTGGDQYF.

CDR3 sequence (DNA): TGTGCCATCAGTGAGACCAACATCAGGGGATATCATGGCTACACCTTC. Translated, it gives CAISETNIRGYHGYTF. V gene TRBV10-3 combines with J gene TRBJ1-2; tentatively, D is TRBD1 (6 bases). The V gene lost 2 bases and the J gene lost 6 bases, with 19 bases spanning the gap. The CDR3 runs 16 residues. CDR1 is ENHRY, CDR2 SYGVKD, per germline.

V is TRBV28 and J is TRBJ2-2, with a tentative D call TRBD2 (6 bases). V was trimmed by 3 bases and J by 1 base, leaving 6 bases between them. The CDR3 runs to 14 residues. Germline lookup yields CDR1 MDHEN and CDR2 SYDVKM. CDR3 sequence (DNA): TGTGCCAGCAGTTTCGGGGGGAACACCGGGGAGCTGTTTTTT. It encodes CASSFGGNTGELFF.

CDR3 in DNA: TGTGCCAGCAGTTGGAGCTCCGTTAGCACAGATACGCAGTATTTT. Its protein is CASSWSSVSTDTQYF. This chain joins TRBV6-5 and TRBJ2-3, with D unclear. V shed 4 bases and J shed 0 bases, with 11 bases lying between them. The CDR3 covers 15 residues. CDR1 is MNHEY, CDR2 SVGAGI, per germline.

V is TRBV19 and J is TRBJ2-7, with D possibly being TRBD1 (5 bases). The V and J ends lost 5 bases and 0 bases respectively, with 11 bases between them. The CDR3 extends over 14 amino acids. Germline CDR1 LNHDA, CDR2 SQIVND (reference sequence). The CDR3 region is CASSLGPASYEQYF. In DNA, the CDR3 is TGTGCCAGTAGTCTGGGGCCGGCCTCCTACGAGCAGTACTTC.